Listed below are T cell receptor beta chains from one sample, sequenced in a study of graft-versus-host responses after intestinal transplantation. The data were produced by immunoSEQ multiplex PCR, yet TCRdb's version contains in-frame clones alone and is incomplete. The top ten hold 2% to 3% of the sample, which has about 40,000 clones, about 90% seen once. This specimen was PBMCs, taken approximately 300 days after intestinal transplant. The receptors here all came from a human patient who received an intestinal transplant, so some T cells may come from the graft donor. The CDR3 runs from the conserved cysteine through the conserved F or W. D genes are given only for firm matches. A row's size may be missing; if present it is once, few, many or a size class.

D,V,size,J,CDR3,DNA
.,TRBV5-1,.,TRBJ2-3,CASSLVVGRGGDTQYF,TGCGCCAGCAGCTTGGTGGTAGGCAGGGGCGGGGATACGCAGTATTTT
.,TRBV6-1,.,TRBJ1-4,CASSEGATNEKLFF,TGTGCCAGCAGTGAAGGGGCAACTAATGAAAAACTGTTTTTT
.,TRBV4-1,.,TRBJ2-7,CASSQSALEQYF,TGCGCCAGCAGCCAAAGCGCCCTCGAGCAGTACTTC
TRBD1,TRBV28,.,TRBJ1-5,CASSPGTGTQPQHF,TGTGCCAGCAGTCCGGGGACAGGGACCCAGCCCCAGCATTTT
.,TRBV27,.,TRBJ2-7,CASSPTGVGSYEQYF,TGTGCCAGCAGTCCGACGGGGGTAGGGTCCTACGAGCAGTACTTC
TRBD1,TRBV23-1,.,TRBJ2-3,CASSPDREADTQYF,TGCGCCAGCAGTCCGGACAGGGAAGCAGATACGCAGTATTTT
.,TRBV6-1,.,TRBJ1-2,CASRWRRRNNYGYTF,TGTGCCAGCAGGTGGCGTCGACGGAATAACTATGGCTACACCTTC
.,TRBV5-1,.,TRBJ2-7,CASSLEPRRDEQYF,TGCGCCAGCAGCTTGGAGCCCAGGAGGGACGAGCAGTACTTC
.,TRBV4-2,.,TRBJ1-6,CASSQQNSPLHF,TGTGCCAGCAGCCAACAAAATTCACCCCTCCACTTT
.,TRBV21-1,.,TRBJ2-4,CASSTTGRGAKNIQYF,TGTGCCAGCAGCACCACAGGGAGGGGTGCCAAAAACATTCAGTACTTC
TRBD2,TRBV27,once,TRBJ2-7,CASSFVAGGTYEQYF,TGTGCCAGCAGTTTTGTAGCGGGAGGAACCTACGAGCAGTACTTC
TRBD2,TRBV28,.,TRBJ2-1,CASIPSGRVNNEQFF,TGTGCCAGCATCCCTAGCGGGAGAGTAAACAATGAGCAGTTCTTC
TRBD1,TRBV19,.,TRBJ1-1,CASSSLTGGVWNTEAFF,TGTGCCAGTAGTAGCCTAACAGGGGGCGTGTGGAACACTGAAGCTTTCTTT
.,TRBV6-1,.,TRBJ1-1,CASKLRGANTEAFF,TGTGCCAGCAAACTGCGGGGGGCCAACACTGAAGCTTTCTTT
TRBD1,TRBV6-5,.,TRBJ1-2,CASSNRGVYYGYTF,TGTGCCAGCAGCAACAGGGGAGTTTACTATGGCTACACCTTC
.,TRBV19,.,TRBJ1-4,CASSIPPPGEKLFF,TGTGCCAGTAGTATACCACCACCTGGAGAAAAACTGTTTTTT
.,TRBV5-5,.,TRBJ1-1,CASSLEVGGGLNTEAFF,TGTGCCAGCAGCTTGGAAGTCGGAGGAGGGTTGAACACTGAAGCTTTCTTT
TRBD2,TRBV2,.,TRBJ2-5,CASSARGETQYF,TGTGCCAGCAGTGCGCGGGGGGAGACCCAGTACTTC
.,TRBV15,.,TRBJ2-5,CATSRDPQETQYF,TGTGCCACCAGCAGGGACCCCCAAGAGACCCAGTACTTC
.,TRBV5-5,.,TRBJ2-2,CASSFEAGYTGELFF,TGTGCCAGCAGCTTCGAAGCCGGGTACACCGGGGAGCTGTTTTTT
.,TRBV7-9,.,TRBJ2-3,CASSPTDTQYF,TGTGCCAGCAGCCCTACAGATACGCAGTATTTT
TRBD1,TRBV11-3,few,TRBJ2-2,CASSPKGTANTGELFF,TGTGCCAGCAGCCCTAAGGGGACAGCGAACACCGGGGAGCTGTTTTTT
TRBD2,TRBV19,.,TRBJ2-4,CASSASGGYIQYF,TGTGCCAGTAGTGCTTCGGGAGGGTACATTCAGTACTTC
.,TRBV27,.,TRBJ2-7,CASSLFAGSYEQYF,TGTGCCAGCAGTTTGTTTGCAGGATCCTACGAGCAGTACTTC
TRBD2,TRBV7-2,.,TRBJ2-1,CASSLGSLAGGYEQFF,TGTGCCAGCAGCTTAGGATCACTAGCGGGAGGCTATGAGCAGTTCTTC
TRBD2,TRBV7-3,.,TRBJ2-1,CASSLTIAGGANEQFF,TGTGCCAGCAGCTTAACCATAGCGGGAGGGGCTAATGAGCAGTTCTTC
.,TRBV14,.,TRBJ2-3,CASSQDWVGADTQYF,TGTGCCAGCAGCCAAGATTGGGTTGGGGCAGATACGCAGTATTTT
.,TRBV28,.,TRBJ1-1,CASSPAGRANTEAFF,TGTGCCAGCAGTCCCGCCGGGAGAGCGAACACTGAAGCTTTCTTT
TRBD1,TRBV29-1,.,TRBJ2-7,CSVGTGGSYEQYF,TGCAGCGTGGGGACAGGGGGCTCCTACGAGCAGTACTTC
TRBD1,TRBV5-6,.,TRBJ2-7,CASSEGQGMGEQYF,TGTGCCAGCAGCGAGGGACAGGGAATGGGCGAGCAGTACTTC
TRBD2,TRBV5-1,.,TRBJ2-1,CASSGGGASGISYNEQFF,TGCGCCAGCAGCGGCGGGGGCGCTAGCGGGATCTCCTACAATGAGCAGTTCTTC
.,TRBV7-2,.,TRBJ1-1,CASSLIGLQGPFF,TGTGCCAGCAGCTTAATAGGATTACAGGGACCTTTCTTT
.,TRBV12-1,.,TRBJ1-1,CASSFELRAGKENTEAFF,TGTGCCAGCAGCTTTGAATTACGGGCAGGGAAGGAGAACACTGAAGCTTTCTTT
TRBD1,TRBV6-5,.,TRBJ2-7,CASSSGTGGTEQYF,TGTGCCAGCAGCTCCGGGACAGGGGGGACCGAGCAGTACTTC
.,TRBV5-6,.,TRBJ2-5,CASADGETQYF,TGTGCCAGCGCCGACGGCGAGACCCAGTACTTC
.,TRBV7-3,.,TRBJ2-2,CASSLTSAGGELFF,TGTGCCAGCAGCTTAACATCTGCCGGCGGGGAGCTGTTTTTT
TRBD1,TRBV27,.,TRBJ1-1,CASHSLRTGQPNTEAFF,TGTGCCAGCCACTCTCTCCGGACAGGGCAACCTAACACTGAAGCTTTCTTT